This is a list of T cell receptor beta chains from one sample in a study of identical twins. MiXCR, applied by TCRdb to the 5' RACE reads, yields one record per CDR3 protein. The data hold some 1,600,000 distinct CDR3 sequences, with under 35% observed a single time. Sequences were obtained from cord blood. The receptors originated from a newborn girl in good health. Both conserved end residues are part of each CDR3. The D gene is left open where the match is weak. Only part of the rows carry a size: once, few, many, or a class if the clone is expanded.

clone_size,j_call,d_call,v_call,cdr3_length,cdr3_aa,cdr3_nt
few,TRBJ1-1,NA,TRBV15,14,CATSRLGKNTEAFF,TGTGCCACCAGCAGGTTAGGGAAGAACACTGAAGCTTTCTTT
NA,TRBJ2-3,TRBD2,TRBV28,16,CASRQPGLVYTYTQYF,TGTGCCAGCAGGCAACCGGGACTAGTGTACACATATACGCAGTATTTT
few,TRBJ2-3,NA,TRBV11-2,13,CASSQAGPDTQYF,TGTGCCAGCAGCCAAGCCGGGCCAGATACGCAGTATTTT
NA,TRBJ1-6,NA,TRBV2,14,CASSERVWGSPLHF,TGTGCCAGCAGTGAACGGGTCTGGGGATCACCCCTCCACTTT
NA,TRBJ2-3,NA,TRBV20-1,15,CSARDGGSLTDTQYF,TGCAGTGCTAGAGATGGAGGGTCCCTCACAGATACGCAGTATTTT
NA,TRBJ1-1,NA,TRBV28,13,CASRDVGGWGAFF,TGTGCCAGCAGAGACGTCGGCGGGTGGGGAGCTTTCTTT
NA,TRBJ2-1,TRBD2,TRBV7-6,18,CASSLSGRAPYPYNEQFF,TGTGCCAGCAGCTTGAGCGGGAGGGCCCCCTACCCCTACAATGAGCAGTTCTTC
NA,TRBJ2-5,TRBD2,TRBV6-1,13,CASKAGIQETQYF,TGTGCCAGCAAAGCGGGAATACAAGAGACCCAGTACTTC
NA,TRBJ2-7,NA,TRBV21-1,19,CASSSKEGEFSGTSYEQYF,TGTGCCAGCAGCAGTAAGGAGGGGGAGTTTAGCGGAACCTCCTACGAGCAGTACTTC
NA,TRBJ2-3,TRBD2,TRBV25-1,15,CASSVAGGPGDTQYF,TGTGCCAGCAGTGTAGCGGGGGGGCCGGGAGATACGCAGTATTTT
NA,TRBJ2-2,NA,TRBV30,11,CAWSVTGELFF,TGTGCCTGGAGTGTCACCGGGGAGCTGTTTTTT
NA,TRBJ1-6,NA,TRBV28,16,CASSHTLPAERSPLHF,TGTGCCAGCAGTCATACCTTACCCGCGGAACGTTCACCCCTCCACTTT
NA,TRBJ1-1,NA,TRBV10-3,13,CAISEAKNTEAFF,TGTGCCATCAGTGAGGCGAAGAACACTGAAGCTTTCTTT
NA,TRBJ2-7,NA,TRBV6-5,11,CASSYGRAVYF,TGTGCCAGCAGTTACGGGCGGGCAGTGTACTTC
few,TRBJ2-1,NA,TRBV7-2,15,CASSLRETSYNEQFF,TGTGCCAGCAGCTTAAGGGAGACCTCCTACAATGAGCAGTTCTTC
NA,TRBJ2-7,NA,TRBV7-8,16,CASSLPKLDFPYEQYF,TGTGCCAGCAGCTTACCGAAGCTGGATTTCCCTTACGAGCAGTACTTC
many,TRBJ2-4,NA,TRBV20-1,13,CSAPFVASNIQYF,TGCAGTGCCCCTTTTGTTGCATCAAACATTCAGTACTTC
NA,TRBJ2-2,NA,TRBV5-6,14,CASSLGETTGELFF,TGTGCCAGCAGCTTGGGCGAAACCACCGGGGAGCTGTTTTTT
NA,TRBJ2-7,TRBD2,TRBV4-2,18,CASGQEMLAGGYSYEQYF,TGTGCCAGCGGCCAAGAAATGCTAGCGGGGGGCTATTCCTACGAGCAGTATTTC
NA,TRBJ1-5,NA,TRBV2,15,CASRKGGTSNQPQHF,TGTGCCAGCAGAAAGGGGGGGACAAGCAATCAGCCCCAGCATTTT
NA,TRBJ2-5,TRBD2,TRBV5-1,17,CASGYSGTSGIQETQYF,TGCGCCAGCGGTTACTCCGGGACTAGCGGGATACAAGAGACCCAGTACTTC
once,TRBJ2-5,TRBD2,TRBV6-2/TRBV6-3,20,CASSFLARSYHGTSDNEQYF,TGTGCCAGCAGTTTTTTAGCACGGAGTTACCACGGGACTAGCGACAATGAGCAGTACTTC
NA,TRBJ2-1,NA,TRBV5-1,15,CASSLDGETHNEQFF,TGCGCCAGCAGCTTGGATGGGGAAACACACAATGAGCAGTTCTTC
few,TRBJ1-2,NA,TRBV7-9,13,CASSLVQVYGYTF,TGTGCCAGCAGCTTAGTTCAGGTGTATGGCTACACCTTC
NA,TRBJ1-1,NA,TRBV6-1,15,CASAPHVGLNTEAFF,TGTGCCAGCGCCCCCCACGTCGGACTGAACACTGAAGCTTTCTTT
few,TRBJ2-7,TRBD2,TRBV20-1,15,CSAKVGTSATYEQYF,TGCAGTGCTAAAGTGGGGACTAGCGCTACCTACGAGCAGTACTTC
NA,TRBJ1-5,TRBD1,TRBV20-1,14,CSAPRTGGNQPQHF,TGCAGTGCACCGCGGACAGGGGGCAATCAGCCCCAGCATTTT
NA,TRBJ1-1,NA,TRBV20-1,13,CSARGRVSTEAFF,TGCAGTGCTAGGGGCAGGGTAAGCACTGAAGCTTTCTTT
NA,TRBJ2-3,TRBD2,TRBV3-1,17,CASSQPLTSGSTDTQYF,TGTGCCAGCAGCCAACCATTGACTAGCGGGAGCACAGATACGCAGTATTTT
few,TRBJ2-3,NA,TRBV4-1,15,CASSQDGGATDTQYF,TGCGCCAGCAGCCAAGATGGGGGGGCCACAGATACGCAGTATTTT
many,TRBJ2-1,TRBD2,TRBV5-1,15,CASSLSLAGGNEQFF,TGCGCCAGCAGCTTGTCGCTAGCGGGTGGGAATGAGCAGTTCTTC
once,TRBJ1-2,TRBD1,TRBV5-1,16,CASSLQSGGVNYGYTF,TGCGCCAGCAGCTTACAATCAGGGGGGGTTAACTATGGCTACACCTTC